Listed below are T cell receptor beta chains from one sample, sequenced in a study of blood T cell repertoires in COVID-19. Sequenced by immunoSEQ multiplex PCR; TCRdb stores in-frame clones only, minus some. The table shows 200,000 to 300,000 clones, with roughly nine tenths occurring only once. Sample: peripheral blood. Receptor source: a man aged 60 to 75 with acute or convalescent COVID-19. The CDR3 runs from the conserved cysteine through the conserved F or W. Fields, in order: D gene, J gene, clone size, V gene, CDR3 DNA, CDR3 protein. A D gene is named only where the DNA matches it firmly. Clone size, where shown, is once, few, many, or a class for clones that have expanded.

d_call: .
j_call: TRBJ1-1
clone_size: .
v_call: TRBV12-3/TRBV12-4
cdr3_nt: TGTGCCAGCAGTTTGGGGAGAAACACTGAAGCTTTCTTT
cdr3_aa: CASSLGRNTEAFF

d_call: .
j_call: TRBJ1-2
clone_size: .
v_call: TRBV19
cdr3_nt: TGTGCCAGTAGTCCGGACACCGGCAGGGTCTATGGCTACACCTTC
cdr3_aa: CASSPDTGRVYGYTF

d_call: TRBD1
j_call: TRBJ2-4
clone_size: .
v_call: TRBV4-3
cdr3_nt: TGCGCCAGCAGCCGGTTGGACAGGGACAAAAACATTCAGTACTTC
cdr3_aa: CASSRLDRDKNIQYF

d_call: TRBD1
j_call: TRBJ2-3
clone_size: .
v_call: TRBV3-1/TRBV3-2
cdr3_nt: TGTGCCAGCAGCCAACCCTCGGACAGGGTGAGCACAGATACGCAGTATTTT
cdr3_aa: CASSQPSDRVSTDTQYF

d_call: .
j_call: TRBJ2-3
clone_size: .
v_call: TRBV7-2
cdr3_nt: TGTGCCAGCAGCGGAGGGATTTCGACAGATACGCAGTATTTT
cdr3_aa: CASSGGISTDTQYF

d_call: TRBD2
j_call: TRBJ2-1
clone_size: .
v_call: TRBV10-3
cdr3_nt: TGTGCCTCCACGGGAGGCCGGGACAATGAGCAGTTCTTC
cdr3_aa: CASTGGRDNEQFF

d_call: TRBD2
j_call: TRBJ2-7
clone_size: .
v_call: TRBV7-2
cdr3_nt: TGTGCCAGCAGCTTAACTAGCGGGATCCCCTACGAGCAGTACTTC
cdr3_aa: CASSLTSGIPYEQYF

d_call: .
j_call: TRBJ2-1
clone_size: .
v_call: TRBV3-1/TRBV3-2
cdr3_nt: TGTGCCAGCAGCCAAGACCGACGGGGAAGGCAGTTCTTC
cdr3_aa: CASSQDRRGRQFF

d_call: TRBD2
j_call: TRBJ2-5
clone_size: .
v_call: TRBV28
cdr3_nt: TGTGCCAGCAGGGCCCCTCTTGGGAGGGGCCAAGAGACCCAGTACTTC
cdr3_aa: CASRAPLGRGQETQYF

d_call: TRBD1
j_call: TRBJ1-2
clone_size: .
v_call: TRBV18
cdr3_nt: TGTGCCAGCTCACCCCTCCCGGTGGGACAGGATAACTATGGCTACACCTTC
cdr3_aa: CASSPLPVGQDNYGYTF

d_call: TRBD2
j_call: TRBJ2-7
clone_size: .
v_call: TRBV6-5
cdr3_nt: TGTGCCAGCAGGACTAGCGGATTCTACGAGCAGTACTTC
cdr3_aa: CASRTSGFYEQYF

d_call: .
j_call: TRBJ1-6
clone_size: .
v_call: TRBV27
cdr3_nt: TGTGCCAGCAGATTAAACAGGAGTAATTCACCCCTCCACTTT
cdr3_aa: CASRLNRSNSPLHF

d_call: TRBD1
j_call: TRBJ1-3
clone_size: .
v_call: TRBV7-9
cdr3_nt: TGTGCCAGCAGCTCGACAGGGTCTGGAAACACCATATATTTT
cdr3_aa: CASSSTGSGNTIYF

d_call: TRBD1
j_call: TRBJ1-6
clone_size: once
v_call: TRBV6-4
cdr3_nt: TGTGCCAGCCGGACAGGGCTTAATTCACCCCTCCACTTT
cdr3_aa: CASRTGLNSPLHF

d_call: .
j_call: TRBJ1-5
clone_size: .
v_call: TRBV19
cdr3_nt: TGTGCCAGTAGTATATTCAAAGGGGGATTCAATCAGCCCCAGCATTTT
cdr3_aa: CASSIFKGGFNQPQHF

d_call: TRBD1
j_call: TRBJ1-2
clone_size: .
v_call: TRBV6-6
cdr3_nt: TGTGCCAGCAGTTACTCCCCGGACAGGGCGGTGCACTTC
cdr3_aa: CASSYSPDRAVHF

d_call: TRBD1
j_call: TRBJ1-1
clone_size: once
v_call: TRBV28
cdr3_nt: TGTGCCAGCAGACTGGGACAGGGGGACGCTGAAGCTTTCTTT
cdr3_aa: CASRLGQGDAEAFF

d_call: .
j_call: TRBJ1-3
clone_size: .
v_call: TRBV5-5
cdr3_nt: TGTGCCAGCAGCTTGTCCCAGGGGTTCCTCTCTGGAAACACCATATATTTT
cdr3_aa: CASSLSQGFLSGNTIYF

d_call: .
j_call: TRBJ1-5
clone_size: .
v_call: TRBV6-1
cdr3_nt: TGTGCCAGCAGTGTAGACAGAGGTTATAGCAATCAGCCCCAGCATTTT
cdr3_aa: CASSVDRGYSNQPQHF

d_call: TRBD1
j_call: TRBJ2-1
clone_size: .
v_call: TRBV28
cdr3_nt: TGTGCCAGCAGTCCCCCGGGACAGGTTATCGATGAGCAGTTCTTC
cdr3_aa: CASSPPGQVIDEQFF

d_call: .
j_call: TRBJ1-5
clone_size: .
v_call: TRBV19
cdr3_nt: TGTGCCAGTACCGCCCGGCAGGGCCATCAGCCCCAGCATTTT
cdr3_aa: CASTARQGHQPQHF

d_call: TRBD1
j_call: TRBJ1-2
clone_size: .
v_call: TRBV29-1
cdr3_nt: TGCAGCGTTGAAGATCGGTGGGGACAGAGTGACGATGGCTACACCTTC
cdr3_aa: CSVEDRWGQSDDGYTF

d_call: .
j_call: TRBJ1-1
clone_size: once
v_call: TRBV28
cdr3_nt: TGTGCCAGCAGTTCCTACACTGAAGCTTTCTTT
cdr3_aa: CASSSYTEAFF

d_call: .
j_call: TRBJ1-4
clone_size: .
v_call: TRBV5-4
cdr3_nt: TGTGCCAGCAGCTCCAGGGGAAGGAGTGAAAAACTGTTTTTT
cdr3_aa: CASSSRGRSEKLFF

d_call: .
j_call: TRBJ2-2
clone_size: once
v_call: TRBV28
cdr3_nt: TGTGCCAGCAGTAAACTGGGGAGCGGGGAGCTGTTTTTT
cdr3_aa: CASSKLGSGELFF

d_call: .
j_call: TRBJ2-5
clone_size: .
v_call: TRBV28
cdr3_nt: TGTGCCAGCAGTTACCAGGGCTCACAACAAGAGACCCAGTACTTC
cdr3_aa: CASSYQGSQQETQYF

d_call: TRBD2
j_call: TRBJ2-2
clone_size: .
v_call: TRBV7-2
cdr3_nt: TGTGCCAGCAGCTTAGGGGCCGGACTAGCGGGAAGGGGCGGGGAGCTGTTTTTT
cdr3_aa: CASSLGAGLAGRGGELFF

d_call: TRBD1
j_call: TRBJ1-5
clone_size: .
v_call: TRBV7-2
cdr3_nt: TGTGCCAGCAGCCCGGGACAGGGCTCTCAGCCCCAGCATTTT
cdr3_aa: CASSPGQGSQPQHF

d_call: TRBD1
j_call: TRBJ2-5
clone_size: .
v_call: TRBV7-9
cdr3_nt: TGTGCCAGCAGCCGTGCGGGACAGGTCCCCGAGGCCCAGTACTTC
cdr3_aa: CASSRAGQVPEAQYF

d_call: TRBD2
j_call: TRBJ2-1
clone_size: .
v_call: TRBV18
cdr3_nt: TGTGCCAGCTCACCGTCGGGACTAGCGGGAGGGTCGAATGAGCAGTTCTTC
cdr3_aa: CASSPSGLAGGSNEQFF

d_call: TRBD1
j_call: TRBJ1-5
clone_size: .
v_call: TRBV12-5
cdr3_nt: TGTGCTAGTGGTTACTGGACAGGGAATCAGCCCCAGCATTTT
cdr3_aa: CASGYWTGNQPQHF

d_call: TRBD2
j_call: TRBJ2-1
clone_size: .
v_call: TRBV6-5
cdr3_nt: TGTGCCACCAGGACTAGCGGCACCTACAATGAGCAGTTCTTC
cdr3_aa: CATRTSGTYNEQFF

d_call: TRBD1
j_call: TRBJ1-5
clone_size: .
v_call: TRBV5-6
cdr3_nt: TGTGCCAGCAGCGTCCGGGACAGGGCCTTTGAGCCCCAGCATTTT
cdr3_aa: CASSVRDRAFEPQHF

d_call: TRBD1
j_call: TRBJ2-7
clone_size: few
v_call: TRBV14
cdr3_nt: TGTGCCAGCAGCACTGGGACAGGAGGGTGGTACGAGCAGTACTTC
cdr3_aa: CASSTGTGGWYEQYF

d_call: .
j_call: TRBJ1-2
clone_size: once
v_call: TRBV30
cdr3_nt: TGTGCCTGGAACAGGAACTATGGCTACACCTTC
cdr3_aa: CAWNRNYGYTF

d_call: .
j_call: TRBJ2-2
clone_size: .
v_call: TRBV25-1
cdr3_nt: TGTGCCAGCAGTGAACCGGGGGATTTCAGGGAGCTGTTTTTT
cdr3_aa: CASSEPGDFRELFF

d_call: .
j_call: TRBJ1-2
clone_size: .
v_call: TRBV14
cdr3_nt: TGTGCCAGCAGCCAAGATCAGGGGCATCATGGCTACACCTTC
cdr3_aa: CASSQDQGHHGYTF

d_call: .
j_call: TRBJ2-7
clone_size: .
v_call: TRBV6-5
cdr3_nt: TGTGCCAGCAAAAGTTATAGTGTACCATCCTACGAGCAGTACTTC
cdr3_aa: CASKSYSVPSYEQYF

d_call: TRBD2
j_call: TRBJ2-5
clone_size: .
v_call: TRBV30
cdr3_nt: TGTGCCTGGAGTGCTGGCGGGAGTCTGGAGACCCAGTACTTC
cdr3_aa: CAWSAGGSLETQYF

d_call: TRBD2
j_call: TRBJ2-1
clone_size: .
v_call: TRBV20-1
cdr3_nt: TGCAGTGCTAGTAGGAGACTAGCGGGAGGGCCTTCCTACAATGAGCAGTTCTTC
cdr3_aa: CSASRRLAGGPSYNEQFF

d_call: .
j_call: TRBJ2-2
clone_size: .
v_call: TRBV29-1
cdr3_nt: TGCAGCGTTGCGGTTCAGGGGATGAACACCGGGGAGCTGTTTTTT
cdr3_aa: CSVAVQGMNTGELFF

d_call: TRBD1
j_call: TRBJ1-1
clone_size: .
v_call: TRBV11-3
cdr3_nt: TGTGCCAGCAGGTGGGGACAGGGTGTGACTGAAGCTTTCTTT
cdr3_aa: CASRWGQGVTEAFF

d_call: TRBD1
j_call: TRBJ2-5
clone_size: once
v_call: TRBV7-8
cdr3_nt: TGTGCCAGCAGCCTTAGAGGCCAGGGGGCGCGAGAGACCCAGTACTTC
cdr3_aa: CASSLRGQGARETQYF

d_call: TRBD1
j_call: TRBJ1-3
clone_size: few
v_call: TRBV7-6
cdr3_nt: TGTGCCAGCAGCTTAGCCCAGGGGGCTAGTGGAAACACCATATATTTT
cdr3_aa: CASSLAQGASGNTIYF

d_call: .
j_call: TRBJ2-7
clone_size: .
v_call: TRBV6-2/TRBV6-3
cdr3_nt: TGTGCCAGCAGTTACCCTCCCGAGCAGTACTTC
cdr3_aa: CASSYPPEQYF

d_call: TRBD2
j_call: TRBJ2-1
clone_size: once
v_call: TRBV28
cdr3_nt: TGTGCCAGCAGCCCAAACCTAGCGGGAGGGTACAATGAGCAGTTCTTC
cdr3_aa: CASSPNLAGGYNEQFF

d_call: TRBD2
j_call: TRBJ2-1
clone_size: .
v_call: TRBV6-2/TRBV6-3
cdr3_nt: TGTGCCAGCAGTTACGGCTCTAGCGGGGGGGCCTACAATGAGCAGTTCTTC
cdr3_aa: CASSYGSSGGAYNEQFF

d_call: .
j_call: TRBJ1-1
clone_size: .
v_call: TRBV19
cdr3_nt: TGTGCCAGTAGTACAACAGGTAACACTGAAGCTTTCTTT
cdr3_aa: CASSTTGNTEAFF

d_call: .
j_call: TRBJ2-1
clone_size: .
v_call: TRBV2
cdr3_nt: TGTGCCAGCAGTGAAGCAGATAGCTACAATGAGCAGTTCTTC
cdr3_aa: CASSEADSYNEQFF

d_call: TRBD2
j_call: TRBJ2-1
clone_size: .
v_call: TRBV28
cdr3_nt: TGTGCCAGCAGTTTAGCGGCTTCGGCGGGAGGGCCGGGGGGTGAGCAGTTCTTC
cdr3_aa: CASSLAASAGGPGGEQFF

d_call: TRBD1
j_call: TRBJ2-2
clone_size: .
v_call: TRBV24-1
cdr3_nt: TGTGCCACCACGACAGGGGCCGGGGAGCTGTTTTTT
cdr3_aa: CATTTGAGELFF

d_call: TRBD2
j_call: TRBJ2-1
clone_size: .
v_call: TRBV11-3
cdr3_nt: TGTGCCAGCAGCTTGGGAAGGCCGGGACTACAATACTACAATGAGCAGTTCTTC
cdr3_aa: CASSLGRPGLQYYNEQFF

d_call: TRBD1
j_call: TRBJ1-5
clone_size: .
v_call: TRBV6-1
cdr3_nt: TGTGCCAGCAGTGAAAGAACGGCAGGGGGGAATCAGCCCCAGCATTTT
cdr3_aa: CASSERTAGGNQPQHF

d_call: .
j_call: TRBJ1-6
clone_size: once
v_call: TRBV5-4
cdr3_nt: TGTGCCAGCAGCTCAACAGGGCCGGATTCACCCCTCCACTTT
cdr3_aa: CASSSTGPDSPLHF

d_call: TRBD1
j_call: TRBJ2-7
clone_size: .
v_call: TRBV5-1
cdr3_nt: TGCGCCAGCAGCTCGGGACAGAGGAGCGAGCAGTACTTC
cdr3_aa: CASSSGQRSEQYF

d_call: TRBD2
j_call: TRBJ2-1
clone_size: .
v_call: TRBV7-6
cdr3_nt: TGTGCCAGCAGCTTACGACCAGCGGGACCCTCCTACAATGAGCAGTTCTTC
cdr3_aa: CASSLRPAGPSYNEQFF

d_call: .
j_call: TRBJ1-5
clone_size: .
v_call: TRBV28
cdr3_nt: TGTGCCAGCAGTGGGAGGATGGGCAATCAGCCCCAGCATTTT
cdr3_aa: CASSGRMGNQPQHF

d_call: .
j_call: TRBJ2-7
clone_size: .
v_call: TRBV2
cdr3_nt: TGTGCCAGCAGTGAAGCGGGAGGACCGGAGGAGCAGTACTTC
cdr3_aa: CASSEAGGPEEQYF

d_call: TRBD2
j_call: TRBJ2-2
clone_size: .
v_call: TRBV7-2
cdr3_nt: TGTGCCAGCAGCTTTCGAGGCGGGAGAAACACCGGGGAGCTGTTTTTT
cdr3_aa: CASSFRGGRNTGELFF